This T cell receptor (beta chain) was recovered during a study of T cell repertoires in cytomegalovirus infection. The overall study: Selected CMV epitopes included recently identified HLA-C-restricted ones as well as well-studied HLA-B-restricted ones. It can be stated that public TCR beta signatures indicated CMV infection as well as a matching HLA type.

TCRdb reprocessed the reads via MiXCR and lists one record per CDR3 protein. The data hold 95,000 to 120,000 distinct CDR3 sequences, with over 25% observed a single time. The V and J ends lost 4 bases and 1 base respectively, with 4 bases between them. The CDR3 spans 12 residues. The V gene's germline CDR1 is SEHNR and CDR2 FQNEAQ (reference sequence). Many counts were recorded for this clonotype. The antigen remains undetermined. Sequenced here: CD8+ T cells from cultured PBMCs, sampled from culture after CMV antigen stimulation. The gene calls are TRBV7-9 and TRBJ1-1; D gene unclear. The TCR originated in a human donor in good health (CMV status not recorded). Some clones in this sample may be carry-over from other donors' samples. The CDR3 here is CASSWENTEAFF. The CDR3 DNA reads TGTGCCAGCAGCTGGGAGAACACTGAAGCTTTCTTT.